The 30 T cell receptor beta chains below were found in one sample sequenced in a study of T cell repertoires in cytomegalovirus infection. TCRdb itself ran the reads through MiXCR, one entry per CDR3 protein. The profile shows over 150,000 distinct CDR3 sequences, 17% of them singletons. The sequencing input was CD8+ T cells from PBMCs. The receptors were sampled from a human donor in good health (CMV status not recorded). Some clones in this sample may be carry-over from other donors' samples.

This clonotype was counted between two and nine times. The CDR3 DNA sequence: TGTGCCAGCAGTTTGGACGCCGCCCCAGCCCAAGAGACCCAGTACTTC. It specifies CASSLDAAPAQETQYF. V usage is TRBV28 and J usage is TRBJ2-5; the D is unclear. This CDR3 contains 16 residues. The germline gives CDR1 MDHEN, CDR2 SYDVKM. Trimming removed 3 bases at V and 1 base at J, with 15 bases between.

As regards this clonotype: One end of the junction fails to match germline, which may point to a read error. This rearrangement joins TRBV12-3 or TRBV12-4 to TRBJ2-1; 9 nucleotides agree with TRBD2. This CDR3 has 15 amino acids. The CDR3: CASSLAGAGYNEQFF. The CDR3 coding sequence is TGTGCCAGCAGCTTAGCGGGGGCGGGGTACAATGAGCAGTTCTTC.

This clonotype was observed a few times. The rearrangement links TRBV7-2 to TRBJ2-1; TRBD2 agrees at 9 bases. Germline trimming cut 2 bases from V and 8 bases from J; bases unmatched to any gene: 10. The CDR3 is made up of 16 amino acids. CDR1 and CDR2 from the germline V gene are SGHTA and FQGNSA. As DNA, the CDR3 is TGTGCCAGCAGCTTAACGGCGGGGGGGGTCCGCGATGAGCAGTTCTTC. Translation gives CASSLTAGGVRDEQFF. Supplemented by reference TRBV7-2 and TRBJ2-1, the full variable domain reads GAGVSQSPSNKVTEKGKDVELRCDPISGHTALYWYRQSLGQGLEFLIYFQGNSAPDKSGLPSDRFSAERTGGSVSTLTIQRTQQEDSAVYLCASSLTAGGVRDEQFFGPGTRLTVL.

This chain links TRBV28 with TRBJ1-1; D ambiguous. The CDR3 is 10 amino acids. CDR1 MDHEN and CDR2 SYDVKM come from the germline V gene. V lost 11 bases and J lost 5, with 9 bases in between. DNA for the CDR3: TGTGCCGTCCGGGCGACTGAAGCTTTCTTT. This codes for CAVRATEAFF.

The V gene is TRBV6-2 or TRBV6-3, the J gene TRBJ2-2; D gene unclear. Trimming cost V 5 bases and J 6 bases, with 7 bases left between them. CDR1 is MNHEY, CDR2 SVGEGT, per germline. This CDR3 is 12 amino acids long. CDR3 DNA sequence: TGTGCCAGCAGTCAAGCCCCCGGGGAGCTGTTTTTT. Encoded protein: CASSQAPGELFF.

The chain combines TRBV20-1 with TRBJ2-1, with D uncertain. Germline-derived CDR1 and CDR2 are DFQATT and SNEGSKA (reference sequence). V lost 2 bases and J lost 0, with 5 bases in between. The CDR3 has 13 amino acids. The CDR3 DNA reads TGCAGTGCTAGATACCCCTCCTACAATGAGCAGTTCTTC. Residues: CSARYPSYNEQFF.

In its sample, this clonotype was seen a few times. The V call is TRBV11-2, the J call TRBJ2-5, with TRBD2 matching 14 bases. The CDR3 totals 18 residues. The J segment lost 0 bases and the V segment lost 4 bases, leaving 7 bases of the junction unmatched. CDR1 SGHAT and CDR2 FQNNGV come from the germline V gene. CDR3 nucleotides: TGTGCCAGCAGCTCCGGACTAGCGGGGGGCTCGTACCAAGAGACCCAGTACTTC. It translates to CASSSGLAGGSYQETQYF. The variable domain in full, completed from reference TRBV11-2 and TRBJ2-5, reads EAGVAQSPRYKIIEKRQSVAFWCNPISGHATLYWYQQILGQGPKLLIQFQNNGVVDDSQLPKDRFSAERLKGVDSTLKIQPAKLEDSAVYLCASSSGLAGGSYQETQYFGPGTRLLVL.

This clonotype occurred a few times. The J gene is TRBJ1-5, the V gene TRBV7-8; D may be TRBD1 (6 bases). The V end was cut by 1 base, the J end by 4 bases, with 14 bases between. This CDR3 contains 16 residues. Germline-derived CDR1 and CDR2 are SGHVS and FQNEAQ. CDR3 in amino acids: CASSLDHRDKNQPQHF. DNA of the CDR3: TGTGCCAGCAGCTTAGATCATCGGGACAAAAATCAGCCCCAGCATTTT.

This clonotype was seen more than once but under ten times. V usage is TRBV5-5 and J usage is TRBJ2-1; the match to TRBD2 covers 7 bases. Looked up from germline, CDR1 is SGHKS and CDR2 is YYEKEE (reference sequence). V lost 4 bases to trimming and J lost 5 bases; unmatched junction nucleotides: 6. CDR3 length: 14 amino acids. CDR3 coding DNA: TGTGCCAGCAGCCTTTCGGGAGGTGACAATGAGCAGTTCTTC. Its translation is CASSLSGGDNEQFF.

V is TRBV6-5 and J is TRBJ1-1, with a tentative D call TRBD1 (5 bases). CDR1 is MNHEY and CDR2 is SVGAGI in the germline V gene. Trimming took off 5 bases at V and 5 bases at J, with 18 bases between the two ends. The CDR3 has 15 residues. This CDR3 reads CASSQGTMVTTEAFF. The CDR3 DNA reads TGTGCCAGCAGTCAAGGGACCATGGTTACGACTGAAGCTTTCTTT.

This clonotype was detected only a few times. V is TRBV7-9 and J is TRBJ2-3, with 11 bases fitting TRBD2. The CDR3 length is 16 residues. V dropped 5 bases and J dropped 3; count of bases not matched to a gene: 7. Germline V gene sequence: CDR1 SEHNR, CDR2 FQNEAQ (reference sequence). The CDR3 DNA follows: TGTGCCAGCAGCCCGCCTAGCGGGGGGTTGACAGATACGCAGTATTTT. This encodes CASSPPSGGLTDTQYF.

This clonotype occurred a few times. The CDR3: CASSGGGQWNTEAFF. CDR3 in DNA: TGTGCCAGCAGCGGGGGAGGACAGTGGAACACTGAAGCTTTCTTT. The rearrangement links TRBV7-9 to TRBJ1-1, with D possibly TRBD1 on 6 matching bases. The CDR3 sequence is 15 residues long. Trimming left V 5 bases short and J 1 base short, with 14 bases between. From germline, CDR1 is SEHNR and CDR2 FQNEAQ (reference sequence). Complete variable domain (other parts from reference TRBV7-9 and TRBJ1-1): DTGVSQNPRHKITKRGQNVTFRCDPISEHNRLYWYRQTLGQGPEFLTYFQNEAQLEKSRLLSDRFSAERPKGSFSTLEIQRTEQGDSAMYLCASSGGGQWNTEAFFGQGTRLTVV.

The rearrangement links TRBV7-2 to TRBJ2-1, with D unresolved. The germline CDR1 and CDR2 sequences are SGHTA and FQGNSA. V lost 2 bases and J lost 9, with 11 bases in between. The CDR3 has 13 amino acids. Here the CDR3 reads CASSLISSGEQFF. The CDR3 DNA follows: TGTGCCAGCAGCTTAATCTCCTCTGGTGAGCAGTTCTTC.

This clonotype was picked up a small number of times. The V call is TRBV29-1, the J call TRBJ1-4; TRBD1 agrees at 8 bases. The ends lost 5 bases at V and 5 bases at J; junction bases unmatched: 4. Per the germline V gene, CDR1 is SQVTM and CDR2 is ANQGSEA. CDR3 length equals 13 residues. CDR3 in DNA: TGCAGCGTTTTGACAGGGGCGAATGAAAAACTGTTTTTT. This codes for CSVLTGANEKLFF. Full variable domain (remainder filled in from reference TRBV29-1 and TRBJ1-4): SAVISQKPSRDICQRGTSLTIQCQVDSQVTMMFWYRQQPGQSLTLIATANQGSEATYESGFVIDKFPISRPNLTFSTLTVSNMSPEDSSIYLCSVLTGANEKLFFGSGTQLSVL.

This chain uses TRBV25-1 with TRBJ1-6; D gene ambiguous. With 1 base removed from V and 10 bases from J, the gap between germline ends came to 11 bases. Germline V gene data show CDR1 as MGHDK and CDR2 as SYGVNS. The CDR3 sequence is 14 residues long. CDR3 loop: CASSEWNGESPLHF. The CDR3 nucleotides read TGTGCCAGCAGTGAATGGAACGGAGAATCACCCCTCCACTTT.

The chain uses TRBV7-9 and TRBJ1-1; TRBD1 is a possible D gene (5 bases). Trimming left V 5 bases short and J 6 bases short, with 16 bases between. The CDR3 extends over 14 amino acids. CDR1 is SEHNR, CDR2 FQNEAQ, per germline (reference sequence). In DNA form, the CDR3 reads TGTGCCAGCAGCCCCAGGGAGTTGTTCCCTGAAGCTTTCTTT. This gives the protein CASSPRELFPEAFF.

This clonotype was observed at least ten times. The chain joins TRBV9 to TRBJ1-1; D gene unclear. In germline, CDR1 is SGDLS, CDR2 YYNGEE. The ends were cut back, 4 bases at V and 8 bases at J, with 9 bases in the middle. The CDR3 is made up of 11 amino acids. The CDR3 DNA reads as TGTGCCAGCAGCCCCGGAGGGGAAGCTTTCTTT. It specifies CASSPGGEAFF.

This clonotype was seen only a few times. The chain employs TRBV2 and TRBJ2-3, with D possibly TRBD2 on 6 matching bases. The germline V and J ends were trimmed by 6 bases and 0 bases, with 16 bases remaining between them. The CDR3 consists of 16 residues. Germline V gene sequence: CDR1 SNHLY, CDR2 FYNNEI. CDR3 region: CASSAWTTFSTDTQYF. The CDR3 coding sequence is TGTGCCAGCAGCGCTTGGACTACCTTTAGCACAGATACGCAGTATTTT.

This clonotype was recorded a few times. The chain uses TRBV6-2 or TRBV6-3 and TRBJ2-5, with a weak D call TRBD2 (6 bases). Trimming pared 6 bases from V and 5 bases from J, leaving 16 bases between. There are 14 residues in the CDR3. The germline gives CDR1 MNHEY, CDR2 SVGEGT. The CDR3 DNA sequence: TGTGCCAGCAGAACGGAGGGGTGGTTGGAGACCCAGTACTTC. Its translation is CASRTEGWLETQYF.

This chain joins TRBV7-9 and TRBJ2-2; 7 bases map to TRBD1. Germline lookup yields CDR1 SEHNR and CDR2 FQNEAQ (reference sequence). V trimming: 5 bases; J trimming: 0 bases; junction bases outside the gene matches: 15. This CDR3 contains 19 residues. Here the CDR3 reads CASSKRTLNRGPNTGELFF. CDR3 bases: TGTGCCAGCAGCAAGAGAACCCTCAACAGGGGACCGAACACCGGGGAGCTGTTTTTT.

The V call is TRBV15, the J call TRBJ1-1; no reliable D call. Looked up from germline, CDR1 is LNHNV and CDR2 is YYDKDF (reference sequence). V was clipped by 0 bases and J by 4 bases, with 6 bases between them. There are 13 residues in the CDR3. The CDR3 region has the DNA TGTGCCACCAGCAGAGACCGGTTCACTGAAGCTTTCTTT. Encoded protein: CATSRDRFTEAFF.

This clonotype has a count of ten or more. This chain connects TRBV4-1 to TRBJ1-2, with 7 bases matching TRBD1. The trim removed 0 bases at V and 2 bases at J, leaving 3 bases unmatched. The CDR3 loop spans 15 amino acids. Germline V lookup: CDR1 MGHRA, CDR2 YSYEKL. The CDR3 nucleotides read TGCGCCAGCAGCCAAGATCCGGGACAGAACTATGGCTACACCTTC. It yields the protein CASSQDPGQNYGYTF.

This chain connects TRBV2 to TRBJ2-1; D perhaps matches TRBD2 (5 bases). The germline gives CDR1 SNHLY, CDR2 FYNNEI. Trimming pared 8 bases from V and 10 bases from J, leaving 6 bases between. The CDR3 has 9 amino acids. The CDR3 DNA reads as TGTGCCAGCCGGAGGGAGCAGTTCTTC. This gives the protein CASRREQFF.

The rearrangement links TRBV30 to TRBJ2-5, with a weak D call TRBD2 (6 bases). The CDR3 extends over 17 amino acids. Germline CDR1 GTSNPN, CDR2 SVGIG (reference sequence). The V end lost 2 bases, the J end lost 4 bases, and 23 bases lay between the germline ends. The CDR3 here is CAWSNPSRALGGETQYF. The CDR3, as DNA: TGTGCCTGGAGTAACCCTTCCCGGGCCCTCGGGGGAGAGACCCAGTACTTC.

The chain combines TRBV25-1 with TRBJ2-2, with D uncertain. V was pared by 1 base and J by 0 bases, with 9 bases between. Germline V gene lookup returns CDR1 MGHDK and CDR2 SYGVNS. The CDR3 contains 16 residues. DNA of the CDR3: TGTGCCAGCAGTGAATTGAACCCCTCGAACACCGGGGAGCTGTTTTTT. It specifies CASSELNPSNTGELFF.

The rearrangement links TRBV4-1 to TRBJ2-7; D is perhaps TRBD1 (6 bases). Trimming stripped 0 bases from V and 2 bases from J, with 14 bases between. Germline assignment: CDR1 MGHRA and CDR2 YSYEKL. The CDR3 loop spans 16 amino acids. CDR3 in DNA: TGCGCCAGCAGCCAAGATCCTCCGGGACATACCTACGAGCAGTACTTC. Residues: CASSQDPPGHTYEQYF.

The chain carries TRBV7-8 and TRBJ1-5; D gene unclear. V was shortened by 1 base and J by 0 bases, with 4 bases between the two germline ends. Germline V gene sequence: CDR1 SGHVS, CDR2 FQNEAQ. This CDR3 is built from 14 residues. As DNA, the CDR3 is TGTGCCAGCAGCTTAGAGTATAGCAATCAGCCCCAGCATTTT. It is translated as CASSLEYSNQPQHF.

This chain uses TRBV6-5 with TRBJ2-7; D not certain. This CDR3 is 13 amino acids long. The germline CDR1 and CDR2 sequences are MNHEY and SVGAGI. Trimming took 4 bases from V and 1 from J, leaving 8 bases between them. The CDR3 protein is CASSFSGSYEQYF. The CDR3 bases are TGTGCCAGCAGTTTCTCTGGGTCCTACGAGCAGTACTTC.

V and J are TRBV4-1 and TRBJ1-1; D gene ambiguous. Trimming stripped 2 bases from V and 8 bases from J, with 9 bases between. CDR1 and CDR2 from the germline V gene are MGHRA and YSYEKL. The CDR3 contains 12 residues. CDR3 coding DNA: TGCGCCAGCAGCCAACTGGAACAGGAAGCTTTCTTT. Translated: CASSQLEQEAFF.

The chain recombines TRBV7-7 with TRBJ2-6; 9 positions match TRBD2. CDR3 length: 15 residues. Germline CDR1 SSHAT, CDR2 FNYEAQ (reference sequence). The DNA for the CDR3 is TGTGCTAGCGGGGGTGATGCCTCTGGGGCCAACGTCCTGACTTTC. Its protein product is CASGGDASGANVLTF.